The 21 T cell receptor beta chains below were found in one sample sequenced in a study of cytomegalovirus exposure and HLA in healthy donors. Profiled with immunoSEQ multiplex PCR; TCRdb holds only in-frame clones, not every one. The table shows 150,000 to 200,000 clones, with roughly 83% occurring only once. The sequencing sample was made of PBMCs. These receptors originate from a young woman in good health and CMV-seronegative.

V and J are TRBV11-2 and TRBJ2-2; D not resolved. This CDR3 contains 13 residues. The V end was cut by 3 bases, the J end by 10 bases, with 12 bases between. Germline values: CDR1 SGHAT, CDR2 FQNNGV. The CDR3 here is CASSLFSEAELFF. The CDR3 DNA is TGTGCCAGCAGCTTGTTTAGTGAAGCGGAGCTGTTTTTT.

V and J are TRBV5-1 and TRBJ1-6, with 9 bases lining up with TRBD1. Germline V lookup: CDR1 SGHRS, CDR2 YFSETQ. J was trimmed by 6 bases and V by 2 bases; bases with no gene match: 3. The CDR3 is 15 residues long. This CDR3 reads CASSLQGAGNSPLHF. CDR3 coding DNA: TGCGCCAGCAGCTTACAGGGGGCCGGTAATTCACCCCTCCACTTT.

V gene TRBV15 combines with J gene TRBJ2-1, with D possibly matching TRBD1 (6 bases). Germline CDR1 and CDR2: LNHNV and YYDKDF (reference sequence). The CDR3 loop spans 13 amino acids. Trimming pared 4 bases from V and 6 bases from J, leaving 10 bases between. DNA of the CDR3: TGTGCCACCAGCATCGGACAGCCCAATGAGCAGTTCTTC. Encoded protein: CATSIGQPNEQFF.

CDR3 protein: CASSLSPRALAGNTEAFF. CDR3 coding DNA: TGTGCCAGCAGTTTATCCCCGCGGGCTCTGGCGGGGAACACTGAAGCTTTCTTT. V and J are TRBV27 and TRBJ1-1, with D unresolved. Trimming removed 0 bases at V and 1 base at J, with 18 bases between. The CDR3 consists of 18 residues. Looked up from germline, CDR1 is MNHEY and CDR2 is SMNVEV (reference sequence).

The chain links TRBV29-1 to TRBJ1-1; possibly TRBD1 for D (6 bases). The CDR3 sequence is 13 residues long. Trimming cost V 6 bases and J 1 base, with 12 bases left between them. CDR1 is SQVTM, CDR2 ANQGSEA, per germline. CDR3 sequence: CSVAPGANTEAFF. CDR3 DNA sequence: TGCAGCGTGGCCCCAGGGGCGAACACTGAAGCTTTCTTT.

V gene TRBV2 combines with J gene TRBJ2-7, with 10 bases matching TRBD2. CDR1 and CDR2 from the germline V gene are SNHLY and FYNNEI. The V segment lost 8 bases and the J segment 0 bases; nucleotides outside the gene matches: 7. The CDR3 is made up of 15 amino acids. CDR3: CASLLAGEPSYEQYF. CDR3 sequence (DNA): TGTGCCAGCCTTCTAGCGGGAGAACCCTCCTACGAGCAGTACTTC.

The V gene is TRBV11-2, the J gene TRBJ1-2; a weak D match, TRBD1 (6 bases). Germline V gives CDR1 SGHAT, CDR2 FQNNGV. V was clipped by 1 base and J by 7 bases, with 19 bases between them. This CDR3 is 16 amino acids long. The CDR3 sequence is CASSLVRGHLGFGYTF. For the CDR3, the DNA is TGTGCCAGCAGCTTAGTCAGGGGACACCTAGGTTTTGGCTACACCTTC.

This rearrangement joins TRBV6-4 to TRBJ2-7; TRBD2 might be the D (6 bases). This CDR3 has 15 residues. Trimming stripped 6 bases from V and 0 bases from J, with 15 bases between. The germline V gene has CDR1 MRHNA and CDR2 SNTAGT. Here the CDR3 reads CASSLSSGSSYEQYF. The CDR3 DNA follows: TGTGCCAGCAGCCTGAGTAGCGGAAGCTCCTACGAGCAGTACTTC.

In its sample, this clone was seen once. The chain is built from TRBV5-1 and TRBJ1-1; weak D call: TRBD1 (5 bases). V lost 0 bases to trimming and J lost 3 bases, with 9 bases between them. Germline values: CDR1 SGHRS, CDR2 YFSETQ. The CDR3 covers 14 residues. CDR3 protein: CASSLEVRDTEAFF. CDR3 DNA: TGCGCCAGCAGCTTGGAGGTCAGGGACACTGAAGCTTTCTTT.

This clone was detected a few times. The rearrangement links TRBV4-1 to TRBJ1-2; D uncertain. Trimming pared 4 bases from V and 6 bases from J, leaving 9 bases between. The length of the CDR3 is 12 residues. Germline V gene sequence: CDR1 MGHRA, CDR2 YSYEKL. CDR3 DNA: TGCGCCAGCAGCCTAAGACACGATGGCTACACCTTC. Translating it yields CASSLRHDGYTF.

V and J are TRBV5-1 and TRBJ1-1; D not resolved. CDR1 and CDR2 from the germline V gene are SGHRS and YFSETQ. The CDR3 length is 12 residues. Trimming stripped 7 bases from V and 10 bases from J, with 17 bases between. The CDR3 bases are TGCGCCAGCGGACCTAGCCGGGCAGGAGCTTTCTTT. Amino acid sequence: CASGPSRAGAFF.

The chain is built from TRBV7-2 and TRBJ2-5; 8 positions agree with TRBD2. Germline-derived CDR1 and CDR2 are SGHTA and FQGNSA. The length of the CDR3 is 16 residues. With 4 bases clipped from V and 4 bases from J, the junction kept 11 bases outside the gene matches. The CDR3 loop is CASSSLRLAPGETQYF. The CDR3, as DNA: TGTGCCAGCAGCTCTCTCCGACTAGCGCCGGGAGAGACCCAGTACTTC.

This CDR3 is CASSEPERGGNTEAFF. The CDR3 DNA reads as TGCGCCAGCAGTGAGCCGGAGAGGGGAGGAAACACTGAAGCTTTCTTT. The chain joins TRBV10-1 to TRBJ1-1, with D perhaps matching TRBD1 (5 bases). V was trimmed by 2 bases and J by 2 bases, leaving 15 bases between them. This CDR3 has 16 residues. CDR1 is WNHNN and CDR2 is SYGVQD in the germline V gene (reference sequence).

J is TRBJ2-5 and V is TRBV19; the D gene is possibly TRBD1 (6 bases). Looked up from germline, CDR1 is LNHDA and CDR2 is SQIVND (reference sequence). This CDR3 has 15 amino acids. The V and J ends lost 0 bases and 5 bases respectively, with 13 bases between them. The chain's CDR3 is CASSIEVFRGETQYF. The CDR3, as DNA: TGTGCCAGTAGTATAGAGGTCTTTAGGGGGGAGACCCAGTACTTC. The whole variable domain, filled in from reference TRBV19 and TRBJ2-5, reads DGGITQSPKYLFRKEGQNVTLSCEQNLNHDAMYWYRQDPGQGLRLIYYSQIVNDFQKGDIAEGYSVSREKKESFPLTVTSAQKNPTAFYLCASSIEVFRGETQYFGPGTRLLVL.

This clone showed up just once. This chain uses TRBV6-1 with TRBJ2-1; 10 bases fit TRBD2. CDR1 MNHNS and CDR2 SASEGT come from the germline V gene. This CDR3 is built from 14 residues. With V trimmed by 10 bases and J by 10 bases, 13 bases remained unmatched. The CDR3 DNA reads TGTGCCATCTCCTCACTAGCGGGAAGTAGCGAGCAGTTCTTC. It specifies CAISSLAGSSEQFF.

The chain combines TRBV19 with TRBJ1-1; D is undetermined. Looked up from germline, CDR1 is LNHDA and CDR2 is SQIVND (reference sequence). V was cut by 8 bases and J by 4 bases, with 8 bases left in between. The CDR3 spans 11 residues. The CDR3 coding sequence is TGTGCCAGTTGGCCTTTCACTGAAGCTTTCTTT. This translates into CASWPFTEAFF.

V and J are TRBV9 and TRBJ2-3; 7 bases map to TRBD2. Losses at the gene ends were 4 bases for V and 2 bases for J; bases not matched to a gene: 10. The CDR3 is 16 residues long. Per germline, CDR1 SGDLS and CDR2 YYNGEE. The CDR3 nucleotides are TGTGCCAGCAGCTCAGGGACTATGGGTTCCACAGATACGCAGTATTTT. This gives the protein CASSSGTMGSTDTQYF. Together with reference TRBV9 and TRBJ2-3, the CDR3 gives the full variable domain: DSGVTQTPKHLITATGQRVTLRCSPRSGDLSVYWYQQSLDQGLQFLIQYYNGEERAKGNILERFSAQQFPDLHSELNLSSLELGDSALYFCASSSGTMGSTDTQYFGPGTRLTVL.

This chain joins TRBV18 and TRBJ1-2; D is possibly TRBD1 (6 bases). Between the trimmed V and J ends, which lost 5 bases and 2 bases, there was a span of 9 bases. This CDR3 spans 13 amino acids. Germline values: CDR1 KGHSH, CDR2 LQKENI. This CDR3 is CASSEDRNYGYTF. The CDR3, as DNA: TGTGCCAGCTCAGAAGACAGGAACTATGGCTACACCTTC.

This chain links TRBV27 with TRBJ2-7; 11 bases match TRBD2. The V gene end was trimmed by 3 bases and the J gene end by 3 bases; junction bases not matched to a gene: 16. The germline gives CDR1 MNHEY, CDR2 SMNVEV (reference sequence). This CDR3 is built from 19 residues. The CDR3 bases are TGTGCCAGCAGTTTTCAACAGGGGCGAGTTAGCGGGAGGGTCTACGAGCAGTACTTC. The encoded protein is CASSFQQGRVSGRVYEQYF.

The chain links TRBV29-1 to TRBJ1-2, with 8 positions matching TRBD1. This CDR3 has 13 amino acids. V shed 6 bases, J shed 2 bases, and the junction held 5 bases outside the gene matches. Per the germline V gene, CDR1 is SQVTM and CDR2 is ANQGSEA. The CDR3 DNA reads as TGCAGCGTGAACAGGGGGGAGAACTATGGCTACACCTTC. Protein: CSVNRGENYGYTF.

V usage is TRBV4-2 and J usage is TRBJ1-5, with D maybe TRBD1 (6 bases). The CDR3 has 12 amino acids. V gave up 3 bases and J gave up 6 bases, with 6 bases separating them. Per the germline V gene, CDR1 is LGHNA and CDR2 is YNFKEQ. The CDR3 bases are TGTGCCAGCAGCCACAGGGGTCAGCCCCAGCATTTT. Its protein product is CASSHRGQPQHF.